This TCR beta chain is drawn from a study of beta chain features in type 1 diabetes. General study findings and limits: The naive, central memory and Treg TCRB repertoires of patients appeared to be more similar to one another than those of healthy donors.

The germline V and J ends were trimmed by 6 bases and 8 bases, with 11 bases remaining between them. This CDR3 has 11 amino acids. CDR1 is DFQATT, CDR2 SNEGSKA, per germline (reference sequence). Expressed TCRB transcripts got sequenced, as all isolated RNA was reverse transcribed. The assay was immunoSEQ multiplex PCR, and TCRdb's table has in-frame clones only and misses some. Here the sample spans 810,000 or so clones, roughly a sixth being singletons. Details on this clone: Its antigen is as yet unknown.

The chain couples TRBV20-1 to TRBJ2-1, with D possibly matching TRBD2 (5 bases). Input material: naive CD4+ T cells from blood. The receptor was isolated from a young woman in good health. As DNA, the CDR3 is TGCAGTGCCCGGAGGTCCCATGAGCAGTTCTTC. It translates to CSARRSHEQFF.